This TCR beta chain was profiled in a study of shared clonotypes between healthy human individuals. Study-level findings and limits: Sorted-subset sequencing, rarefaction showed, was incomplete despite large depth.

Germline-derived CDR1 and CDR2 are SGHRS and YFSETQ. The CDR3 runs 16 residues. Regarding this clone: Its antigen is undetermined. The junction shows a germline mismatch at one end, possibly a read error.

Data came from immunoSEQ multiplex PCR; TCRdb stores just in-frame clones and leaves some out. The table lists under 2,500,000 clones, approximately 96% of them singletons. The chain links TRBV5-1 to TRBJ2-3, with 12 positions matching TRBD2. The sequence derives from a man between 18 and 29 years old in good health. The source material was naive CD4+ T cells sorted from blood. Documented subset: CD45RA+ positively selected. CDR3 residues: CASSLEASGGADAQYF. The CDR3, as DNA: TGCGCCAGCAGCTTGGAAGCTAGCGGGGGGGCAGATGCGCAGTATTTT.